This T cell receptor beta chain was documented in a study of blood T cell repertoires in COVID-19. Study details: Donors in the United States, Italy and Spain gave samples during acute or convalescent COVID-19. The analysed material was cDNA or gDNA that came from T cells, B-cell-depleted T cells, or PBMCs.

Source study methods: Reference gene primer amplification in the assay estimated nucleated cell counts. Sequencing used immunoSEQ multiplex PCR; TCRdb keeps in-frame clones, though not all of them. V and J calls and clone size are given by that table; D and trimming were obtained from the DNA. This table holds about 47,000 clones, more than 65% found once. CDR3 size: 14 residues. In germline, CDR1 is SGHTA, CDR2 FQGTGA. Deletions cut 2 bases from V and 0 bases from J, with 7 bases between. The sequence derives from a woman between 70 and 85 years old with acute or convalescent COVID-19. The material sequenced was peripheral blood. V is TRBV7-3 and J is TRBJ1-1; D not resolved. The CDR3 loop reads CASSLGPMNTEAFF. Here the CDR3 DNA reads TGTGCCAGCAGCTTAGGTCCTATGAACACTGAAGCTTTCTTT.